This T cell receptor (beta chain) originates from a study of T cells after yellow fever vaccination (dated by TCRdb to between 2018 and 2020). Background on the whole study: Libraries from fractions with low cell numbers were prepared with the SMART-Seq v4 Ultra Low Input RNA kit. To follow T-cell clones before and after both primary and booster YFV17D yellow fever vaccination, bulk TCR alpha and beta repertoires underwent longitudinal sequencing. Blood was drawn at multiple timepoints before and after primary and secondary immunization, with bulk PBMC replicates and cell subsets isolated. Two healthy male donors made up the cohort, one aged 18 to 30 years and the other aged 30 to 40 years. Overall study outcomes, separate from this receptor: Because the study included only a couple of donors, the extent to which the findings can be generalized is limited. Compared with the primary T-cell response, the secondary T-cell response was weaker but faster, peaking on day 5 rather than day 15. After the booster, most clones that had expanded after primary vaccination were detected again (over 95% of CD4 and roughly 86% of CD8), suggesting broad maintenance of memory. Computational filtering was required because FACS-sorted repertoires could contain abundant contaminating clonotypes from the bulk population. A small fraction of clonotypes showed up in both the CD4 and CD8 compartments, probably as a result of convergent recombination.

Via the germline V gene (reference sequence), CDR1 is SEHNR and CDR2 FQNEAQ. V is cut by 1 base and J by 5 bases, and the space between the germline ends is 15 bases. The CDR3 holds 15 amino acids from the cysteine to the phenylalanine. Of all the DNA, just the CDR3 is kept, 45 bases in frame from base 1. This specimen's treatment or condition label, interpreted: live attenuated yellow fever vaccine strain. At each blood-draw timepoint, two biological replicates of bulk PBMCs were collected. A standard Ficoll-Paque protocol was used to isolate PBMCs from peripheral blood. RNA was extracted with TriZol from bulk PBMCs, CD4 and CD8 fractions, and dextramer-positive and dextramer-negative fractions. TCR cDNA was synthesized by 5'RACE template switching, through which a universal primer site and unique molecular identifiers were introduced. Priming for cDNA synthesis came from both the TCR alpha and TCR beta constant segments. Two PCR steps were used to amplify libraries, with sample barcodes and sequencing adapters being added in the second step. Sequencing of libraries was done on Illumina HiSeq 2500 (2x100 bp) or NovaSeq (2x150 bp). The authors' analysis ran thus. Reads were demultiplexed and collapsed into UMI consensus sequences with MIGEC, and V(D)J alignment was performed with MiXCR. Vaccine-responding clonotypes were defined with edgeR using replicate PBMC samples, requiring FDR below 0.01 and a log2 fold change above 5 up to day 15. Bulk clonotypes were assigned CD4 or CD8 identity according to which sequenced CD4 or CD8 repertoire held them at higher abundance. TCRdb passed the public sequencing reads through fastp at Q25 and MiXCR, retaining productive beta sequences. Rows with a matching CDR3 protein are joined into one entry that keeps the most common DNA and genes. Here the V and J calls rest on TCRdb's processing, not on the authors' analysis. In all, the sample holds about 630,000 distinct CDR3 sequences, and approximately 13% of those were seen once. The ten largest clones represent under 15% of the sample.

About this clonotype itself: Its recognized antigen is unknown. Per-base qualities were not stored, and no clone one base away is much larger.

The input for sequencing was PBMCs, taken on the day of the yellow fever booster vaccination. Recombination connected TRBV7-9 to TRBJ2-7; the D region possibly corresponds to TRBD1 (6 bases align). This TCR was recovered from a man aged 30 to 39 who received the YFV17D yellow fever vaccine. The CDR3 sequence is CASSLDRQGSNEQYF. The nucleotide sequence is TGTGCCAGCAGCTTAGATCGCCAGGGGTCAAACGAGCAGTACTTC.